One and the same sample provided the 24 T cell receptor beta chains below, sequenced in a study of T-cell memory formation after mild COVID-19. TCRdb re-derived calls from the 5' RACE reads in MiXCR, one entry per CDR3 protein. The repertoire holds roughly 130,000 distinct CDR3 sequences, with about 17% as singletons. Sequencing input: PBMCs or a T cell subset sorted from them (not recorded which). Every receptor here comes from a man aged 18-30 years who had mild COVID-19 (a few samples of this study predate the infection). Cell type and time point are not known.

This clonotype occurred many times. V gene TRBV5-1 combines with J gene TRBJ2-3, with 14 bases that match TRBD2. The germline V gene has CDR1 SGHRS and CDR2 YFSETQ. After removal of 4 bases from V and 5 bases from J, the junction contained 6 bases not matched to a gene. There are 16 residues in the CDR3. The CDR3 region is CASSRGLAGEVDTQYF. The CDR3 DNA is TGCGCCAGCAGCCGGGGACTAGCGGGGGAAGTAGATACGCAGTATTTT.

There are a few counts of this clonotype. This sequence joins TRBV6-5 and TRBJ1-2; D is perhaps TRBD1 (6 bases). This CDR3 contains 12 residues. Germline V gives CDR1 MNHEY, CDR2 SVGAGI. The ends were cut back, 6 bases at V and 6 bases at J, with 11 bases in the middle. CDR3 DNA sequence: TGTGCCAGCAGCTTAACAGGGAATGGCTACACCTTC. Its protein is CASSLTGNGYTF.

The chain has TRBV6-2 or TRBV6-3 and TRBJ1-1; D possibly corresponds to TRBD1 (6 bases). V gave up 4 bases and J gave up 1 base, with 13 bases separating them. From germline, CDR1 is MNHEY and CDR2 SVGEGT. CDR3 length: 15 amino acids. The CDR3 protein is CASSSQGIGNTEAFF. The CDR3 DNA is TGTGCCAGCAGTTCCCAGGGGATAGGGAACACTGAAGCTTTCTTT.

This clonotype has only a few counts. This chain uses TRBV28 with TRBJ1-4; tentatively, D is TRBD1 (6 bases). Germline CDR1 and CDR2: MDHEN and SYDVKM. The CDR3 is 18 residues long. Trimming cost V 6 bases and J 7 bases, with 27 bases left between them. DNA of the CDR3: TGTGCCAGCAGAACTAGGGGACACCTCCGGCGAGATGGTGAAAAACTGTTTTTT. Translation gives CASRTRGHLRRDGEKLFF.

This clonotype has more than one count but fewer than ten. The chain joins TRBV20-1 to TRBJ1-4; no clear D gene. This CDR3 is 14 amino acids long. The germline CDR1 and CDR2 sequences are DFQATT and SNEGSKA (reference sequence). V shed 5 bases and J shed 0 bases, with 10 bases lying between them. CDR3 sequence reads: CSAAALPTNEKLFF. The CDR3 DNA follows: TGCAGTGCTGCAGCGCTACCAACTAATGAAAAACTGTTTTTT.

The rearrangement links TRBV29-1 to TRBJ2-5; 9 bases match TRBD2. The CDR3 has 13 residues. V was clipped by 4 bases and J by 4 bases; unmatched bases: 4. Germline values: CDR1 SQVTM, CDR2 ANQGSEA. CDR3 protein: CSVGSLAGETQYF. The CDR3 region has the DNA TGCAGCGTTGGGTCACTAGCGGGAGAGACCCAGTACTTC. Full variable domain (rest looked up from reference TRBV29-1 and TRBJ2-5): SAVISQKPSRDICQRGTSLTIQCQVDSQVTMMFWYRQQPGQSLTLIATANQGSEATYESGFVIDKFPISRPNLTFSTLTVSNMSPEDSSIYLCSVGSLAGETQYFGPGTRLLVL.

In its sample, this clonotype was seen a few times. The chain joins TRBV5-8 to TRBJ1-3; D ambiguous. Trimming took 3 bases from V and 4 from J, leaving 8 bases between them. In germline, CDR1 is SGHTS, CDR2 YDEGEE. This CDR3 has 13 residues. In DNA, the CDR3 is TGTGCCAGCAGCTCAGCCCAAGGAAACACCATATATTTT. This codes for CASSSAQGNTIYF.

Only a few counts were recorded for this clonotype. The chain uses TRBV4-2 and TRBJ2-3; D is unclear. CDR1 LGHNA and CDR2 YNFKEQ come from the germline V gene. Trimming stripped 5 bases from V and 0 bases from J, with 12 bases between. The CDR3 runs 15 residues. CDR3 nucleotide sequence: TGTGCCAGCAGCTATGAAAATCTTAGCACAGATACGCAGTATTTT. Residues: CASSYENLSTDTQYF.

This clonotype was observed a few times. As DNA, the CDR3 is TGTGCCAGCTCACCACCCCCTCCGGGTGCGCAGTATTTT. It is translated as CASSPPPPGAQYF. The gene calls are TRBV18 and TRBJ2-3; D gene unclear. Germline CDR1 and CDR2: KGHSH and LQKENI. V lost 0 bases, J lost 10 bases, and 11 bases lay in between. CDR3 length: 13 residues.

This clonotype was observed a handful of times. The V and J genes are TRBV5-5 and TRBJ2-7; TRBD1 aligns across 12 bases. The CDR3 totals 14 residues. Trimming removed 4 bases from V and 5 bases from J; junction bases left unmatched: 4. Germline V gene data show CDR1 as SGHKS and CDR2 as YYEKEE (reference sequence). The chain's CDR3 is CASSAGTGGDEQYF. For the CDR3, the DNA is TGTGCCAGCAGCGCCGGGACAGGGGGCGACGAGCAGTACTTC.

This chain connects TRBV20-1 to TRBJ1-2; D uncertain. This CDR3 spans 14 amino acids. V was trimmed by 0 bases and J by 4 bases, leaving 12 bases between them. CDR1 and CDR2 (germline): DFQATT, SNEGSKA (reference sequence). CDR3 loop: CSAREQLLGYGYTF. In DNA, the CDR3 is TGCAGTGCTAGAGAACAGCTCCTTGGCTATGGCTACACCTTC.

CDR3 region: CAISISGTRSTNYGYTF. DNA of the CDR3: TGTGCCATCAGTATATCCGGGACACGTTCCACTAACTATGGCTACACCTTC. The chain combines TRBV10-3 with TRBJ1-2, with D maybe TRBD1 (6 bases). Trimming stripped 5 bases from V and 0 bases from J, with 19 bases between. CDR1 is ENHRY, CDR2 SYGVKD, per germline. CDR3 length: 17 amino acids.

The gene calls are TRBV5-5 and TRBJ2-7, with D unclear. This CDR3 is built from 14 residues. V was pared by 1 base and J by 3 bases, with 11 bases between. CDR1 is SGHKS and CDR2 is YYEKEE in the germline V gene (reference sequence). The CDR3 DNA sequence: TGTGCCAGCAGCTTGTTGGGCCGGTACTACGAGCAGTACTTC. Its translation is CASSLLGRYYEQYF. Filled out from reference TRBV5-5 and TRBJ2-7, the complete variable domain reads DAGVTQSPTHLIKTRGQQVTLRCSPISGHKSVSWYQQVLGQGPQFIFQYYEKEERGRGNFPDRFSARQFPNYSSELNVNALLLGDSALYLCASSLLGRYYEQYFGPGTRLTVT.

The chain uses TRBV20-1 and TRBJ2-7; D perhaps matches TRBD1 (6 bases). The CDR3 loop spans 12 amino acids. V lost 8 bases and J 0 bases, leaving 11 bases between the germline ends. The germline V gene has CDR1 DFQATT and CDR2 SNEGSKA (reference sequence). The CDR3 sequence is CSFHRASYEQYF. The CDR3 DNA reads TGCAGTTTCCACAGGGCCTCCTACGAGCAGTACTTC.

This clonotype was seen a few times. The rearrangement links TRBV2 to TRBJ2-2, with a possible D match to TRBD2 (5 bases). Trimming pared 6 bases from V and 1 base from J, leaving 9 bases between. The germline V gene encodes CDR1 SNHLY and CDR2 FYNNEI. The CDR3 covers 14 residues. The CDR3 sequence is CASREDWNTGELFF. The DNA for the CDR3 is TGTGCCAGCAGGGAGGACTGGAACACCGGGGAGCTGTTTTTT.

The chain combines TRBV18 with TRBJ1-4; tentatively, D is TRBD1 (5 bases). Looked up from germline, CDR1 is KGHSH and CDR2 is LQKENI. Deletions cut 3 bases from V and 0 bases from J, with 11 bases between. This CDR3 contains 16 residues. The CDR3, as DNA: TGTGCCAGCTCACCCCTCACGGGGGCAACTAATGAAAAACTGTTTTTT. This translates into CASSPLTGATNEKLFF.

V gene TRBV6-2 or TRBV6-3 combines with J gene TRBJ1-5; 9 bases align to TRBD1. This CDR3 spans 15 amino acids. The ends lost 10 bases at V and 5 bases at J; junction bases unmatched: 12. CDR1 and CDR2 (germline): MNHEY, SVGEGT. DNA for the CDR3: TGTGCCACCCAGTCACAGGGGGCCGGCCATCAGCCCCAGCATTTT. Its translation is CATQSQGAGHQPQHF.

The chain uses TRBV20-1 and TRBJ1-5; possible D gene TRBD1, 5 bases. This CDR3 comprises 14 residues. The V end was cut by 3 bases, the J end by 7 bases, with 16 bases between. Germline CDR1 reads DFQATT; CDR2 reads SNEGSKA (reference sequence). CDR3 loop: CSASREGRWQPQHF. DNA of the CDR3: TGCAGTGCTAGCCGTGAGGGGAGGTGGCAGCCCCAGCATTTT.

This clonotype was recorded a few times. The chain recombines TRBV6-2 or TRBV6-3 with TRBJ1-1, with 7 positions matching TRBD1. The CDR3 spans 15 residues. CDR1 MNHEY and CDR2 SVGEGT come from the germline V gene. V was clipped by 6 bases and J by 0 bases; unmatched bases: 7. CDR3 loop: CASRGRQGLNTEAFF. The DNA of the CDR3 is TGTGCCAGCAGAGGTCGACAGGGCTTGAACACTGAAGCTTTCTTT.

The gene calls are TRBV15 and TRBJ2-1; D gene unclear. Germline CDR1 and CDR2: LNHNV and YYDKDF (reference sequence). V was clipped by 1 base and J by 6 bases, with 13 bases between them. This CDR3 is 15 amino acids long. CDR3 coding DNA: TGTGCCACCAGCAGAGCCAACGGGCGAACCAATGAGCAGTTCTTC. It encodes CATSRANGRTNEQFF.

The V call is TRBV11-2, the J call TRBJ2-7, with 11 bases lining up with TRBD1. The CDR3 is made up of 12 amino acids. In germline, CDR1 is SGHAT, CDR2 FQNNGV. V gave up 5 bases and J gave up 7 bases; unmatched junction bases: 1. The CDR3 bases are TGTGCCAGCAGCGGGACAGGGGGGGAGCAGTACTTC. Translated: CASSGTGGEQYF.

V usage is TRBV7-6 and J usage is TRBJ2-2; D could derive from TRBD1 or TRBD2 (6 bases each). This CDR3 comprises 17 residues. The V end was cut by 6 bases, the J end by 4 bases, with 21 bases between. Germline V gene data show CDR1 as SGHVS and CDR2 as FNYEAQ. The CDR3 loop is CASRRRSGARSTGELFF. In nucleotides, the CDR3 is TGTGCCAGCAGGCGACGGTCGGGGGCGCGTTCCACCGGGGAGCTGTTTTTT.

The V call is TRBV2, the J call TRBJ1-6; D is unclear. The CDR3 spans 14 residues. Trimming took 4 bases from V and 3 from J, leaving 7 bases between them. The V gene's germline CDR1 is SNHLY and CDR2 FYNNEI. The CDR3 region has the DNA TGTGCCAGCAGTGGATGGATCTATAATTCACCCCTCCACTTT. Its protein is CASSGWIYNSPLHF.

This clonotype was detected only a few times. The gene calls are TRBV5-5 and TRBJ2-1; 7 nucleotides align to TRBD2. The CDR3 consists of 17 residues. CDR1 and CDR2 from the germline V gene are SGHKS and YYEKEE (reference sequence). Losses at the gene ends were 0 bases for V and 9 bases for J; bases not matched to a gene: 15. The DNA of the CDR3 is TGTGCCAGCAGCTTGGGGGAGGGCAGGTCGAGGGATTTTGAGCAGTTCTTC. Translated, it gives CASSLGEGRSRDFEQFF.